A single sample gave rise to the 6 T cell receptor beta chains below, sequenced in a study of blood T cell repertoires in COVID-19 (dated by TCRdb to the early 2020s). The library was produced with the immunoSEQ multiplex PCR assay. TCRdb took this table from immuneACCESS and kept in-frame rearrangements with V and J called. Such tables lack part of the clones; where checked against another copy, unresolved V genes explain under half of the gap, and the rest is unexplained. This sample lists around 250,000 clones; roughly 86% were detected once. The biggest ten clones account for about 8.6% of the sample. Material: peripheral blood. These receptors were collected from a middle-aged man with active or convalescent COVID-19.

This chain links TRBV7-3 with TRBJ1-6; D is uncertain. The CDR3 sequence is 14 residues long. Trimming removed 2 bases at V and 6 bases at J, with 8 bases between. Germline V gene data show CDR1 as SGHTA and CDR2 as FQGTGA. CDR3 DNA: TGTGCCAGCAGCTTAGAGGCGGGTAATTCACCCCTCCACTTT. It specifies CASSLEAGNSPLHF.

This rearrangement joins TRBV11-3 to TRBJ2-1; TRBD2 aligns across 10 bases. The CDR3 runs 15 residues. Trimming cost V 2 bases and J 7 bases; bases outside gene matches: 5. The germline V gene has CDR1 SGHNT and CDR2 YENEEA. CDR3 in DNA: TGTGCCAGCAGCTTATACAGCGGGAGGGGAAATGAGCAGTTCTTC. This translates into CASSLYSGRGNEQFF.

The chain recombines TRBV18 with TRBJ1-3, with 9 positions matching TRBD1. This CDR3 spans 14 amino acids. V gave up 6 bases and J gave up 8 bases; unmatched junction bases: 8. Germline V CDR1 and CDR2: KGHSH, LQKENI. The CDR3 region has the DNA TGTGCCAGCTCCCCCACGGACAGGGGTTACACCATATATTTT. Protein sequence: CASSPTDRGYTIYF. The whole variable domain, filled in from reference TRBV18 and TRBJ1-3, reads NAGVMQNPRHLVRRRGQEARLRCSPMKGHSHVYWYRQLPEEGLKFMVYLQKENIIDESGMPKERFSAEFPKEGPSILRIQQVVRGDSAAYFCASSPTDRGYTIYFGEGSWLTVV.

For the CDR3, the DNA is TGTGCCAGCTCACCCTTGGGACAGGTACGGGGTCAGCCCCAGCATTTT. Encoded protein: CASSPLGQVRGQPQHF. The chain joins TRBV18 to TRBJ1-5, with 8 bases that match TRBD1. Germline V lookup: CDR1 KGHSH, CDR2 LQKENI. With 3 bases clipped from V and 6 bases from J, the junction kept 10 bases outside the gene matches. This CDR3 is 16 amino acids long. Variable domain in full (rest from reference TRBV18 and TRBJ1-5): NAGVMQNPRHLVRRRGQEARLRCSPMKGHSHVYWYRQLPEEGLKFMVYLQKENIIDESGMPKERFSAEFPKEGPSILRIQQVVRGDSAAYFCASSPLGQVRGQPQHFGDGTRLSIL.

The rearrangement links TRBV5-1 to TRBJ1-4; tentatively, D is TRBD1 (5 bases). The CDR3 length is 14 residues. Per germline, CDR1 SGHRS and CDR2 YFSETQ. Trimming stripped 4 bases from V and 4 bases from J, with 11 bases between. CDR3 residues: CASSPDNDNEKLFF. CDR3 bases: TGCGCCAGCAGCCCGGACAACGATAATGAAAAACTGTTTTTT.

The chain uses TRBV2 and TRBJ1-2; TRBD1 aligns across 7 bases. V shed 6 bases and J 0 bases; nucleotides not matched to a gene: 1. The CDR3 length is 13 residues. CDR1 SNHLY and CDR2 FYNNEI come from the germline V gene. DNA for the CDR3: TGTGCCAGCAGGGACAGGTCTAACTATGGCTACACCTTC. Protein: CASRDRSNYGYTF.